This is a list of T cell receptor beta chains from one sample in a study of cytomegalovirus exposure and HLA in healthy donors. Generated by immunoSEQ multiplex PCR, the TCRdb table keeps only in-frame clones and is missing some. The sample shows 120,000 to 150,000 clones, around 78% of them seen only once. What was sequenced was PBMCs. Receptors were obtained from a man in his forties or fifties in good health and CMV-seropositive. Both conserved end residues are part of each CDR3. A D gene is named only where the DNA matches it firmly. Clone size, where shown, is once, few, many, or a class for clones that have expanded.

d_call	v_call	j_call	clone_size	cdr3_nt	cdr3_aa
TRBD1	TRBV19	TRBJ1-2	many	TGTGCCAGTAGCGGCGGCGGACAGGGCAACTATGGCTACACCTTC	CASSGGGQGNYGYTF
TRBD2	TRBV28	TRBJ2-2	-	TGTGCCAGCAGTACTAGCGGGATGGGTTTCACCGGGGAGCTGTTTTTT	CASSTSGMGFTGELFF
TRBD1	TRBV5-1	TRBJ1-2	-	TGCGCCAGCAGCCAACCGGGACAGAGTGACTATGGCTACACCTTC	CASSQPGQSDYGYTF
-	TRBV7-3	TRBJ2-3	-	TGTGCCAGCAGCCCTAGCGTGGGAACGACAGATACGCAGTATTTT	CASSPSVGTTDTQYF
TRBD1	TRBV19	TRBJ1-1	-	TGTGCCAGTAGGGCCGGGACAGCGAACACTGAAGCTTTCTTT	CASRAGTANTEAFF
TRBD2	TRBV27	TRBJ2-7	-	TGTGCCAGCTCCTCTGCTAGCGGGCCCTACGAGCAGTACTTC	CASSSASGPYEQYF
-	TRBV7-2	TRBJ1-2	once	TGTGCCAGCAGCTCACAGGGATCTCTGAACTATGGCTACACCTTC	CASSSQGSLNYGYTF
-	TRBV6-5	TRBJ2-7	-	TGTGCCAGCAGTTACAACGGCGGCCTAGTTTCCTACGAGCAGTACTTC	CASSYNGGLVSYEQYF
-	TRBV29-1	TRBJ2-7	-	TGCAGCGTTGGGCGGGACGGGAGCTCCTACGAGCAGTACTTC	CSVGRDGSSYEQYF
-	TRBV19	TRBJ1-5	-	TGTGCCAGTAGTATACCCCGGGGAGGGGTCGATCAGCCCCAGCATTTT	CASSIPRGGVDQPQHF
-	TRBV27	TRBJ1-5	-	TGTGCCAGCAGCCACACCGTGTCGAATCAGCCCCAGCATTTT	CASSHTVSNQPQHF
-	TRBV6-6	TRBJ2-3	-	TGTGCCAGCAGTTACAGGGACCTAGCGGATACGCAGTATTTT	CASSYRDLADTQYF
-	TRBV6-5	TRBJ2-3	-	TGTGCCAGCAGTTACACTGGGGCCCACGCAGATACGCAGTATTTT	CASSYTGAHADTQYF
TRBD2	TRBV6-5	TRBJ2-1	-	TGTGCCAGCAGTCCCAGCGGGAGCTCCTACAATGAGCAGTTCTTC	CASSPSGSSYNEQFF
-	TRBV28	TRBJ1-1	-	TGTGCCAGCAGTTTGGGACTTCAACAAACCTCCACTGAAGCTTTCTTT	CASSLGLQQTSTEAFF
-	TRBV14	TRBJ2-5	-	TGTGCCAGCAGCCAAGCTATGGCCACGGAGCAGTACTTC	CASSQAMATEQYF
TRBD1	TRBV5-6	TRBJ2-5	-	TGTGCCAGCAGGGCTACAGGGGGCGGTCAAGAGACCCAGTACTTC	CASRATGGGQETQYF
-	TRBV7-3	TRBJ2-3	-	TGTGCCAGCAGCTTAAGAGCCCGAAGCGCGGGCACAGATACGCAGTATTTT	CASSLRARSAGTDTQYF
-	TRBV7-2	TRBJ2-3	-	TGTGCCACCGAGAGAGACCCCTCGAGGGAGAAGAGCACAGATACGCAGTATTTT	CATERDPSREKSTDTQYF
TRBD2	TRBV5-6	TRBJ2-7	few	TGTGCCAGCAGCCTCGGACTAGCGGGGACCCGAAGCTCCTACGAGCAGTACTTC	CASSLGLAGTRSSYEQYF
-	TRBV19	TRBJ2-3	few	TGTGCCAGTAGTATAAAGGAGGACAGCACAGATACGCAGTATTTT	CASSIKEDSTDTQYF
-	TRBV7-6	TRBJ2-7	-	TGTGCCAGCAGCGCCGGGCCTCGCGCGGGAGAGCAGTACTTC	CASSAGPRAGEQYF
TRBD2	TRBV28	TRBJ2-1	-	TGTGCCAGCAGCTATTCCGGGACTAGCGGGAGGACCGGGCAGTTCTTC	CASSYSGTSGRTGQFF
-	TRBV7-9	TRBJ1-5	-	TGTTCCAGCAGTCGGACTGGCGGTTTGGTTCAGCCCCAGCATTTT	CSSSRTGGLVQPQHF
-	TRBV21-1	TRBJ2-5	-	TGTGCCAGCAGCAAGACTAGCGGGAGGCCTTCGAACGAAGAGACCCAGTACTTC	CASSKTSGRPSNEETQYF
-	TRBV19	TRBJ1-5	-	TGTGCCAGTAGTAGACACCTTGGGGGGTTAAATCAGCCCCAGCATTTT	CASSRHLGGLNQPQHF
-	TRBV18	TRBJ2-5	-	TGTGCCAGCTCACTATATGGACAAATACAAGAGACCCAGTACTTC	CASSLYGQIQETQYF
-	TRBV23-1	TRBJ1-1	few	TGCGCCAGCAGTCATGCACAAGGGGGGGGGAACACTGAAGCTTTCTTT	CASSHAQGGGNTEAFF
-	TRBV6-6	TRBJ1-2	-	TGTGCCGCCGACAGTTTCTATGGCTACACCTTC	CAADSFYGYTF
TRBD2	TRBV27	TRBJ2-7	once	TGTGCCAGCAGTTCCTGGGGCAGCGGGAGGGGCTACGAGCAGTACTTC	CASSSWGSGRGYEQYF
-	TRBV5-4	TRBJ2-2	once	TGTGCCAGCAGCCTAAGGGGAGGGAACACCGGGGAGCTGTTTTTT	CASSLRGGNTGELFF
-	TRBV19	TRBJ2-3	-	TGTGCCAGTAGCCGACAAGTATCAGATACGCAGTATTTT	CASSRQVSDTQYF
-	TRBV5-1	TRBJ1-2	-	TGCGCCACTGCGTCGGGGGATAGATACTATGGCTACACCTTC	CATASGDRYYGYTF
-	TRBV14	TRBJ2-2	once	TGTGCCAGCAGCCCCCTTCTGCGGCTGAACACCGGGGAGCTGTTTTTT	CASSPLLRLNTGELFF
TRBD2	TRBV5-5	TRBJ2-2	-	TGTGCCAGCAGCAGAGGACTAGCGGGTTCGAACACCGGGGAGCTGTTTTTT	CASSRGLAGSNTGELFF
TRBD1	TRBV6-1	TRBJ1-5	-	TGTGCCAGCAGAAGGGACAGATATAGCAATCAGCCCCAGCATTTT	CASRRDRYSNQPQHF
-	TRBV9	TRBJ1-2	-	TGTGCCAGCAGCCCAGAATCGACAGCTAACTATGGCTACACCTTC	CASSPESTANYGYTF
-	TRBV19	TRBJ1-2	once	TGTGCCAGTAGTATAAACGACAGAAACTATGGCTACACCTTC	CASSINDRNYGYTF
-	TRBV5-4	TRBJ1-2	few	TGTGCCAGCAGCGTAAATTACTATGGCTACACCTTC	CASSVNYYGYTF
-	TRBV18	TRBJ1-1	-	TGTGCCAGCTCACGGACAGAGGGTGTCGTGGACACTGAAGCTTTCTTT	CASSRTEGVVDTEAFF
TRBD2	TRBV9	TRBJ2-1	once	TGTGCCAGCAGCGTGTTCGGACTAGCGGGATCAGGGGAGCAGTTCTTC	CASSVFGLAGSGEQFF
TRBD2	TRBV11-1	TRBJ2-3	once	TGTGCCAGCAGCTCCCGGACTAGCGGGAGGGTCGATACGCAGTATTTT	CASSSRTSGRVDTQYF
-	TRBV18	TRBJ1-1	once	TGTGCCAGCTCACCTTTACAGGATAGTGCCACTGAAGCTTTCTTT	CASSPLQDSATEAFF
-	TRBV5-1	TRBJ2-1	-	TGCGCCAGCAGCTTGGGGTTCCCTCTCAGCTCCTACAATGAGCAGTTCTTC	CASSLGFPLSSYNEQFF
-	TRBV7-9	TRBJ2-1	-	TGTGCCAGCAGCTTAATTGGGAGCATGAATGAGCAGTTCTTC	CASSLIGSMNEQFF
TRBD2	TRBV28	TRBJ2-5	-	TGTGCCAGCAGGGTAGCGGGATGGGAGACCCAGTACTTC	CASRVAGWETQYF
TRBD1	TRBV5-1	TRBJ1-2	-	TGCGCCAGCAGCTTGGGACAGGGGCAGTCTGGCTACACCTTC	CASSLGQGQSGYTF
TRBD1	TRBV7-2	TRBJ1-1	-	TGTGCCAGCAGCCCTAGGGTTGCCGGGACAGGGAACACTGAAGCTTTCTTT	CASSPRVAGTGNTEAFF
TRBD1	TRBV14	TRBJ2-7	-	TGTGCCAGCAGCCTGGGACAGGGTAGGATTTACGAGCAGTACTTC	CASSLGQGRIYEQYF
-	TRBV19	TRBJ2-3	-	TGTGCCAGTAGTGAGGCGGGATGGGAAGATACGCAGTATTTT	CASSEAGWEDTQYF
-	TRBV2	TRBJ2-2	-	TGTGCCAGCAGAAGGGACAATCCGAACACCGGGGAGCTGTTTTTT	CASRRDNPNTGELFF
TRBD2	TRBV5-1	TRBJ2-7	few	TGCGCCAGCACGACTAGCGGGAGGGGCTACGAGCAGTACTTC	CASTTSGRGYEQYF
TRBD1	TRBV7-2	TRBJ2-7	-	TGTGCCAGCAGCCCCCCGGGACAGAGTGCGCCCGAGCAGTACTTC	CASSPPGQSAPEQYF
-	TRBV6-5	TRBJ1-6	-	TGTGCCAGCAGCCGAGGCGGTTCACCCCTCCACTTT	CASSRGGSPLHF